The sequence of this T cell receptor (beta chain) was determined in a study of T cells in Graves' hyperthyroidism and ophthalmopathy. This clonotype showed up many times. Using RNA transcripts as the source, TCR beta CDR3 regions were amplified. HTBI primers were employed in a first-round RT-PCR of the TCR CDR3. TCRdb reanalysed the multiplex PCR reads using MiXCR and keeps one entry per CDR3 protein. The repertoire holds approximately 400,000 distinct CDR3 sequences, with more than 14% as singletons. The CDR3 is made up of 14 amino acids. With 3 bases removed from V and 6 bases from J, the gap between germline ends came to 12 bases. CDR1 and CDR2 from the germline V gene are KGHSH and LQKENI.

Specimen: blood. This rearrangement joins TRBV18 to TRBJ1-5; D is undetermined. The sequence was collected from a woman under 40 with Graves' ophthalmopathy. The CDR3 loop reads CASSPEASGQPQHF. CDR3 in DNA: TGTGCCAGCTCACCGGAGGCAAGCGGTCAGCCCCAGCATTTT.